Each of the 21 T cell receptor beta chains below was sequenced from the same sample in a study of identical twins. A single record per CDR3 protein comes from TCRdb applying MiXCR to the 5' RACE reads. The sample holds about 530,000 distinct CDR3 sequences, about a fifth seen once. The same sample was also studied in work on yellow fever vaccine responses in identical twins.

The sample was CD4+ T cells sorted from blood. The receptors here all came from a woman younger than 35 in good health.

The chain has TRBV5-5 and TRBJ2-5; TRBD1 matches 10 bases. Germline V lookup: CDR1 SGHKS, CDR2 YYEKEE (reference sequence). The CDR3 contains 16 residues. The V and J ends lost 2 bases and 2 bases, in that order; junction bases with no gene match: 6. For the CDR3, the DNA is TGTGCCAGCAGCTTCATGGGACAGGGGCGACAAGAGACCCAGTACTTC. It codes for CASSFMGQGRQETQYF.

This clonotype came up once. V gene TRBV24-1 combines with J gene TRBJ2-2, with 7 bases identical to TRBD1. This CDR3 is 16 amino acids long. Germline CDR1 is KGHDR and CDR2 is SFDVKD. The J segment lost 2 bases and the V segment lost 4 bases, leaving 6 bases of the junction unmatched. Written as DNA, the CDR3 is TGTGCCACCAGTGAATACCGGGACAGCAACACCGGGGAGCTGTTTTTT. The encoded protein is CATSEYRDSNTGELFF.

At least ten counts were recorded for this clonotype. The chain uses TRBV5-1 and TRBJ2-1; TRBD2 agrees at 13 bases. Germline V lookup: CDR1 SGHRS, CDR2 YFSETQ. V shed 1 base and J 8 bases; nucleotides not matched to a gene: 9. The CDR3 spans 17 residues. The CDR3 reads CASSLWTSGSAFDEQFF. The CDR3 DNA sequence: TGCGCCAGCAGCTTGTGGACTAGCGGGAGCGCCTTTGATGAGCAGTTCTTC.

The chain employs TRBV7-8 and TRBJ2-4; D ambiguous. Trimming cost V 6 bases and J 9 bases, with 18 bases left between them. The CDR3 is 14 amino acids. Per the germline V gene, CDR1 is SGHVS and CDR2 is FQNEAQ. CDR3 DNA sequence: TGTGCCAGCAGTCCGACTGGGATATCAGTCATTCAGTACTTC. This translates into CASSPTGISVIQYF. The full variable domain, completed using reference TRBV7-8 and TRBJ2-4, is GAGVSQSPRYKVAKRGQDVALRCDPISGHVSLFWYQQALGQGPEFLTYFQNEAQLDKSGLPSDRFFAERPEGSVSTLKIQRTQQEDSAVYLCASSPTGISVIQYFGAGTRLSVL.

The sample holds many counts of this clonotype. The chain employs TRBV7-2 and TRBJ2-7; D is undetermined. The V gene lost 2 bases and the J gene lost 0 bases, with 8 bases spanning the gap. This CDR3 is built from 14 residues. Germline assignment: CDR1 SGHTA and CDR2 FQGNSA. This CDR3 is CASSLSGGSYEQYF. CDR3 DNA sequence: TGTGCCAGCAGCTTAAGTGGTGGCTCCTACGAGCAGTACTTC.

The chain links TRBV7-3 to TRBJ2-3; TRBD2 aligns across 8 bases. The ends lost 4 bases at V and 1 base at J; junction bases unmatched: 10. Germline V gives CDR1 SGHTA, CDR2 FQGTGA. This CDR3 has 17 amino acids. Here the CDR3 reads CASSYGTSGPGTDTQYF. The CDR3 DNA is TGTGCCAGCAGCTACGGAACTAGCGGTCCCGGCACAGATACGCAGTATTTT.

This clonotype was detected a few times. J is TRBJ1-6 and V is TRBV5-5; D unclear. V was pared by 1 base and J by 2 bases, with 4 bases between. The CDR3 loop spans 14 amino acids. The germline gives CDR1 SGHKS, CDR2 YYEKEE (reference sequence). The CDR3 DNA is TGTGCCAGCAGCTTGAAAGCCTATAATTCACCCCTCCACTTT. Protein: CASSLKAYNSPLHF.

This clonotype occurred a few times. The J gene is TRBJ2-7, the V gene TRBV28, with 8 positions matching TRBD2. After removal of 7 bases from V and 5 bases from J, the junction contained 13 bases not matched to a gene. This CDR3 is built from 15 residues. CDR1 is MDHEN, CDR2 SYDVKM, per germline. CDR3 region: CASKSLREAVNEQYF. CDR3 bases: TGTGCCAGCAAATCCCTGCGGGAGGCAGTAAACGAGCAGTACTTC. Variable domain in full (rest from reference TRBV28 and TRBJ2-7): DVKVTQSSRYLVKRTGEKVFLECVQDMDHENMFWYRQDPGLGLRLIYFSYDVKMKEKGDIPEGYSVSREKKERFSLILESASTNQTSMYLCASKSLREAVNEQYFGPGTRLTVT.

This clonotype was seen ten or more times. The chain recombines TRBV14 with TRBJ2-3; D possibly corresponds to TRBD2 (6 bases). This CDR3 has 13 residues. The V end lost 1 base, the J end lost 4 bases, and 6 bases lay between the germline ends. Germline CDR1 SGHDN, CDR2 FVKESK. The CDR3 spells CASSQAGADTQYF. CDR3 sequence (DNA): TGTGCCAGCAGCCAAGCGGGGGCAGATACGCAGTATTTT.

V usage is TRBV12-3 or TRBV12-4 and J usage is TRBJ1-3, with D unclear. The germline V and J ends were trimmed by 3 bases and 4 bases, with 4 bases remaining between them. The CDR3 has 12 residues. For the CDR3, the DNA is TGTGCCAGCAGTTTTACCGGAAACACCATATATTTT. Residues: CASSFTGNTIYF.

This chain joins TRBV3-1 and TRBJ1-1; D is uncertain. Germline CDR1 reads LGHDT; CDR2 reads YNNKEL (reference sequence). The CDR3 loop spans 14 amino acids. The V end was cut by 3 bases, the J end by 2 bases, with 10 bases between. DNA of the CDR3: TGTGCCAGCAGCCACGTTCAAGGAAACACTGAAGCTTTCTTT. Encoded protein: CASSHVQGNTEAFF.

This clonotype was seen only a few times. The V call is TRBV9, the J call TRBJ2-1, with 7 bases matching TRBD2. This CDR3 spans 17 amino acids. Trimming cost V 4 bases and J 5 bases; bases outside gene matches: 15. Germline V gene data show CDR1 as SGDLS and CDR2 as YYNGEE. CDR3 sequence reads: CASSPDGRAGTHNEQFF. CDR3 bases: TGTGCCAGCAGCCCAGATGGGCGAGCGGGAACCCACAATGAGCAGTTCTTC.

The chain employs TRBV19 and TRBJ2-1; D is uncertain. The CDR3 is 15 residues long. V was pared by 4 bases and J by 0 bases, with 10 bases between. Per the germline V gene, CDR1 is LNHDA and CDR2 is SQIVND (reference sequence). In DNA form, the CDR3 reads TGTGCCAGTAGTAATGGACGGAGCTCCTACAATGAGCAGTTCTTC. This encodes CASSNGRSSYNEQFF.

The rearrangement joins TRBV20-1 to TRBJ2-7; a possible D gene is TRBD1 (5 bases). Looked up from germline, CDR1 is DFQATT and CDR2 is SNEGSKA (reference sequence). This CDR3 is 14 amino acids long. Trimming shortened V by 3 bases and J by 2 bases, and 14 bases separated the two germline ends. The CDR3 DNA reads as TGCAGTGCTAGCTTACCAGGGCAAGCCTACGAGCAGTACTTC. It yields the protein CSASLPGQAYEQYF.

The genes are TRBV12-3 or TRBV12-4 and TRBJ2-1; perhaps D is TRBD1 or TRBD2 (6 bases each). V was cut by 6 bases and J by 7 bases, with 16 bases left in between. This CDR3 has 14 amino acids. CDR3: CASRPTGAWNEQFF. CDR3 nucleotide sequence: TGTGCCAGCAGACCCACGGGGGCATGGAATGAGCAGTTCTTC.

This chain connects TRBV12-3 or TRBV12-4 to TRBJ2-7, with a weak D call TRBD2 (5 bases). The CDR3 has 16 amino acids. V gave up 2 bases and J gave up 2 bases, with 16 bases separating them. In nucleotides, the CDR3 is TGTGCCAGCAGTTTATTCCCGGGGTTCGCGACCTACGAGCAGTACTTC. This codes for CASSLFPGFATYEQYF.

This clonotype was counted only a few times. The chain carries TRBV5-8 and TRBJ2-4; perhaps TRBD1 as D (5 bases). This CDR3 has 14 residues. Between the trimmed V and J ends, which lost 6 bases and 0 bases, there was a span of 10 bases. The germline V gene has CDR1 SGHTS and CDR2 YDEGEE. The CDR3 spells CASTLTEAKNIQYF. The CDR3 DNA reads as TGTGCCAGCACTTTGACAGAAGCCAAAAACATTCAGTACTTC.

This clonotype was seen a few times. This chain uses TRBV12-3 or TRBV12-4 with TRBJ2-1, with D uncertain. The CDR3 extends over 13 amino acids. V was cut by 5 bases and J by 7 bases, with 12 bases left in between. The CDR3 sequence: CASSPRALNEQFF. CDR3 DNA: TGTGCCAGCAGTCCCCGTGCGTTGAATGAGCAGTTCTTC.

The CDR3 here is CASSSTSPNTGELFF. CDR3 bases: TGTGCCAGCAGTTCGACTAGCCCGAACACCGGGGAGCTGTTTTTT. The rearrangement uses TRBV12-3 or TRBV12-4 and TRBJ2-2; TRBD2 agrees at 7 bases. This CDR3 is 15 amino acids long. V lost 4 bases, J lost 0 bases, and 2 bases stayed unmatched.

The chain recombines TRBV10-3 with TRBJ2-2, with 7 bases matching TRBD1. CDR3 size: 15 residues. J lost 1 base, V lost 6 bases, and 5 bases had no gene match. Per the germline V gene, CDR1 is ENHRY and CDR2 is SYGVKD. CDR3 residues: CAIRGDSMNTGELFF. As DNA, the CDR3 is TGTGCCATCAGGGGGGACAGCATGAACACCGGGGAGCTGTTTTTT.

The chain has TRBV7-9 and TRBJ2-3; D may correspond to TRBD1 or TRBD2 (5 bases each). Germline V lookup: CDR1 SEHNR, CDR2 FQNEAQ (reference sequence). The CDR3 has 17 amino acids. Trimming stripped 6 bases from V and 6 bases from J, with 25 bases between. Written as DNA, the CDR3 is TGTGCCAGCAGTTTTCGTCCGGGACCGAGGGAAGAGGATACGCAGTATTTT. Its protein product is CASSFRPGPREEDTQYF.